This T cell receptor beta chain was identified in a study of spatial heterogeneity in lung cancer. Study summary: The average appearance count of each unique TCR and UMI combination in raw reads was more than 8.5.

This clonotype appeared many times. Antigen: not known. The CDR3 is 16 amino acids. Germline loops: CDR1 MDHEN, CDR2 SYDVKM. V gave up 3 bases and J gave up 0 bases; unmatched junction bases: 6. Stated time point: sample taken at primary tumor resection. Tumor, nontumor lung or frozen PBMC supplied whole RNA, sequenced without sorting. Just over 70 TRACERx patients with early, untreated non-small cell lung cancer donated samples. General observations from the study: In blood, ubiquitous expanded tumor TCRs appeared more at resection than follow-up.

Each molecule of TCR cDNA was tagged with one unique molecular identifier. TCRdb reprocessed the 5' RACE reads with MiXCR, giving one entry per CDR3 protein. The sample holds roughly 70,000 distinct CDR3 sequences, about 14% seen once. The TCR comes from a male donor with early-stage non-small cell lung cancer. The V and J genes are TRBV28 and TRBJ2-3, with TRBD1 matching 7 bases. This specimen was PBMCs, taken at surgery. The CDR3 bases are TGTGCCAGCAGTTTGACAGGGCCTACTAGCACAGATACGCAGTATTTT. Its translation: CASSLTGPTSTDTQYF.